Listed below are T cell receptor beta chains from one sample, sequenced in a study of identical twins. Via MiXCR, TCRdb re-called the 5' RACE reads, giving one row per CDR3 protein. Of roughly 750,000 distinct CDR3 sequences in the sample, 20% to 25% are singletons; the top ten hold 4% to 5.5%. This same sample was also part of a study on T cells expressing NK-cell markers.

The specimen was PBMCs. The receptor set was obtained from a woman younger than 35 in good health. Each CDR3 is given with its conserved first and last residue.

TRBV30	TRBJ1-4	CAWSVGVGEKLFF
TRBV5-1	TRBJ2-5	CASSLTPGQETQYF
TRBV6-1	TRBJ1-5	CASSGGGRLSGQPQHF
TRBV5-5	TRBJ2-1	CASSQARRVDEQFF
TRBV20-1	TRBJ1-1	CSVTGTGGRNTEAFF
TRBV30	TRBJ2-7	CAWSSGGNYEQYF
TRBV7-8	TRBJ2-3	CASSLVASGTVMDTQYF
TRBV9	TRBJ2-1	CASSVVGGEEVAAYNEQFF
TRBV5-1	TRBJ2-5	CASGGHPEETQYF
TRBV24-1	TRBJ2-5	CATSDSTIAGGLETQYF
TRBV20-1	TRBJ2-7	CSATPGRYEQYF
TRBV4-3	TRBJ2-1	CASSPAGARLNEQFF
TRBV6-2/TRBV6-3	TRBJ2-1	CASSRTGTGGHEQFF
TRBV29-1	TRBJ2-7	CSYSSGVNEQYF
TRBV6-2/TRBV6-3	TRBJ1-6	CASSYSRGDNSPLHF
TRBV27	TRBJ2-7	CASTQGAPRGSGYEQYF
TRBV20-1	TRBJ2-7	CSAKGRGFSYEQYF
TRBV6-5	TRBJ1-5	CASSYGDRGPQPQHF
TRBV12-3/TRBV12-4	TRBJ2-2	CASKMDRNTGELFF
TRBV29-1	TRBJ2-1	CSVAGGSQFF
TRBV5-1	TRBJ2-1	CASSPGSSGYNEQFF
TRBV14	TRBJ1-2	CASSPHQIYGYTF
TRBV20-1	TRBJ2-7	CSAVPAGHSLEQYF
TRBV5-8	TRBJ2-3	CASSLAVSRGTDTQYF
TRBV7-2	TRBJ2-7	CASSLVGTSGISYEQYF
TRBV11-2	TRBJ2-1	CASSLERGLEQFF
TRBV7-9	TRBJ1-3	CASSFSAGTGGNTIYF
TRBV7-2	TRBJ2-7	CASSYSSGAKDEQYF
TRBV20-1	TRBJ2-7	CSASTPTSTYEQYF
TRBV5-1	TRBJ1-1	CASSSGRGMNTEAFF
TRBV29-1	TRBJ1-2	CSVDGGTLYYGYTF
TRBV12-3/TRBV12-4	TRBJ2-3	CASSLGPFTDTQYF
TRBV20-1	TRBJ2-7	CSARDRPKAQYF
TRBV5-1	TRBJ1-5	CASSLAGQNYQPQHF
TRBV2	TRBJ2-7	CASSAPGDYEQYF
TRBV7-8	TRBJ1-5	CASSSEGVGSNQPQHF
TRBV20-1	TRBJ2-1	CSANPGLAGREQFF
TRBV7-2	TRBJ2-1	CASSPRRAGGPFGEQFF
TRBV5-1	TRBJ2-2	CASSLSPGRSAGELFF